Shown below are 17 T cell receptor beta chains from a single sample sequenced in a study of CD8 T cells in ankylosing spondylitis. TCRdb processed the 5' RACE reads anew with MiXCR; each CDR3 protein has one entry. The sample carries about 220,000 distinct CDR3 sequences, more than 25% recorded once. The specimen sequenced was blood, either unsorted or a sorted T cell fraction (not recorded which). These receptors were taken from a male donor with ankylosing spondylitis or in good health (not recorded which).

This clonotype was seen a handful of times. The chain joins TRBV11-1 to TRBJ2-1, with TRBD2 matching over 14 bases. The CDR3 runs to 18 residues. Unmatched junction bases numbered 11, after V lost 4 bases and J lost 6 bases. Looked up from germline, CDR1 is SGHAT and CDR2 is FQDESV (reference sequence). The CDR3 DNA reads as TGTGCCAGCAGCTCCCCGGGGACTAGCGGGAGCGTCGGCAATGAGCAGTTCTTC. Its protein product is CASSSPGTSGSVGNEQFF.

The chain uses TRBV2 and TRBJ2-1, with unresolved D. Germline CDR1 reads SNHLY; CDR2 reads FYNNEI. Trimming stripped 1 base from V and 9 bases from J, with 13 bases between. This CDR3 contains 14 residues. The CDR3 region has the DNA TGTGCCAGCAGTGAAGGTCCAAGGCGGAGTGAGCAGTTCTTC. Amino acids: CASSEGPRRSEQFF.

V is TRBV3-1 and J is TRBJ2-3; 9 nucleotides align to TRBD2. The V and J ends lost 0 bases and 8 bases, in that order; junction bases with no gene match: 12. The germline V gene encodes CDR1 LGHDT and CDR2 YNNKEL (reference sequence). The CDR3 covers 17 residues. The CDR3 region is CASSQDSQAGGIATQYF. The CDR3 region has the DNA TGTGCCAGCAGCCAAGATTCCCAAGCGGGAGGAATAGCTACGCAGTATTTT.

This clonotype was detected only a few times. CDR3 sequence: CSARDPAGDLDTQYF. The CDR3 DNA follows: TGCAGTGCTAGAGATCCAGCGGGAGATTTAGATACGCAGTATTTT. V and J are TRBV20-1 and TRBJ2-3; 8 bases are shared with TRBD2. The trim removed 0 bases at V and 5 bases at J, leaving 7 bases unmatched. CDR1 is DFQATT and CDR2 is SNEGSKA in the germline V gene (reference sequence). This CDR3 is 15 amino acids long.

This clonotype was observed at least ten times. V usage is TRBV9 and J usage is TRBJ2-1; 12 bases are a match to TRBD2. The junction had 9 bases not matched to a gene; V was cut back by 5 bases and J by 3 bases. The CDR3 runs to 17 residues. From germline, CDR1 is SGDLS and CDR2 YYNGEE. The CDR3 loop is CASSYSLAGGIYNEQFF. The CDR3 DNA follows: TGTGCCAGCAGTTACTCCCTAGCGGGAGGGATCTACAATGAGCAGTTCTTC. The variable domain in full, with the rest retrieved from reference TRBV9 and TRBJ2-1, is DSGVTQTPKHLITATGQRVTLRCSPRSGDLSVYWYQQSLDQGLQFLIQYYNGEERAKGNILERFSAQQFPDLHSELNLSSLELGDSALYFCASSYSLAGGIYNEQFFGPGTRLTVL.

A few counts support this clonotype. The chain is built from TRBV20-1 and TRBJ2-7; perhaps TRBD1 as D (5 bases). CDR1 is DFQATT and CDR2 is SNEGSKA in the germline V gene (reference sequence). Trimming pared 0 bases from V and 0 bases from J, leaving 12 bases between. The CDR3 runs 15 residues. This CDR3 reads CSARETGPPSYEQYF. The CDR3 DNA reads as TGCAGTGCTAGAGAAACAGGTCCCCCCTCCTACGAGCAGTACTTC.

This clonotype was found many times. This chain links TRBV7-3 with TRBJ2-1; 14 bases map to TRBD2. This CDR3 region has 15 residues. V dropped 1 base and J dropped 9; count of bases not matched to a gene: 2. Germline V CDR1 and CDR2: SGHTA, FQGTGA. The CDR3 coding sequence is TGTGCCAGCAGCTTAAGCGGGACTAGCGGGAGTGAGCAGTTCTTC. This gives the protein CASSLSGTSGSEQFF.

V usage is TRBV20-1 and J usage is TRBJ2-7; TRBD1 matches 8 bases. V lost 6 bases to trimming and J lost 2 bases; unmatched junction nucleotides: 9. The CDR3 covers 14 residues. CDR1 is DFQATT and CDR2 is SNEGSKA in the germline V gene (reference sequence). The CDR3 DNA is TGCAGTGCAACCCAGGGGGCCGGACCCTACGAGCAGTACTTC. It is translated as CSATQGAGPYEQYF.

The chain is built from TRBV12-3 or TRBV12-4 and TRBJ2-7, with 14 positions matching TRBD2. V was pared by 5 bases and J by 6 bases, with 12 bases of the junction left unmatched. This CDR3 comprises 17 residues. The CDR3 region has the DNA TGTGCCAGCAGTCCCGCCCGGACTAGCGGGAGGTCAGGCGAGCAGTACTTC. Residues: CASSPARTSGRSGEQYF.

This clonotype was observed a few times. This chain joins TRBV10-3 and TRBJ2-7; 13 nucleotides line up with TRBD2. The trim removed 10 bases at V and 3 bases at J, leaving 3 bases unmatched. This CDR3 region has 13 residues. CDR1 and CDR2 (germline): ENHRY, SYGVKD. The CDR3 spells CARTSGSVYEQYF. CDR3 nucleotides: TGTGCCAGGACTAGCGGGAGCGTCTACGAGCAGTACTTC.

The rearrangement joins TRBV10-3 to TRBJ1-5; TRBD1 is a possible D gene (5 bases). Trimming took 6 bases from V and 3 from J, leaving 12 bases between them. Germline V gene sequence: CDR1 ENHRY, CDR2 SYGVKD. The CDR3 covers 14 residues. Here the CDR3 DNA reads TGTGCCATCAGGGGAGACAGTTACAATCAGCCCCAGCATTTT. Protein product: CAIRGDSYNQPQHF.

There are many counts of this clonotype. The chain joins TRBV24-1 to TRBJ2-1, with D perhaps matching TRBD2 (5 bases). Trimming cost V 4 bases and J 4 bases, with 13 bases left between them. This CDR3 has 15 amino acids. Germline V gene data show CDR1 as KGHDR and CDR2 as SFDVKD. The CDR3 sequence is CATSDGGRGYNEQFF. The CDR3 DNA reads TGTGCCACCAGTGACGGCGGAAGAGGGTACAATGAGCAGTTCTTC.

Only a few counts were recorded for this clonotype. The V call is TRBV12-3 or TRBV12-4, the J call TRBJ2-7, with 11 bases identical to TRBD2. After removal of 3 bases from V and 7 bases from J, the junction contained 5 bases not matched to a gene. The CDR3 runs 14 residues. The CDR3 protein is CASSFLGLAVEQYF. The CDR3 nucleotides read TGTGCCAGCAGTTTTTTGGGACTAGCGGTTGAGCAGTACTTC.

The chain joins TRBV2 to TRBJ2-3; 10 bases map to TRBD1. The CDR3 loop spans 15 amino acids. CDR1 and CDR2 (germline): SNHLY, FYNNEI. V lost 4 bases to trimming and J lost 6 bases; unmatched junction nucleotides: 7. CDR3 bases: TGTGCCAGCAGTGCGGACAGGGGGGGATCGGATACGCAGTATTTT. It codes for CASSADRGGSDTQYF.

The chain has TRBV9 and TRBJ2-1, with no clear D. The CDR3 has 13 amino acids. Germline lookup yields CDR1 SGDLS and CDR2 YYNGEE. V lost 3 bases, J lost 12 bases, and 16 bases lay in between. CDR3 sequence (DNA): TGTGCCAGCAGCGCCGAGGCTAGTCGATTGCAGTTCTTC. Translating it yields CASSAEASRLQFF.

The rearrangement uses TRBV20-1 and TRBJ2-7; 7 bases fit TRBD1. The V segment lost 5 bases and the J segment 1 base; nucleotides outside the gene matches: 8. Germline CDR1 and CDR2: DFQATT and SNEGSKA (reference sequence). CDR3 length: 14 residues. CDR3 DNA: TGCAGTGCTGAACAGGGGTCGTATTCCTACGAGCAGTACTTC. Translating it yields CSAEQGSYSYEQYF.

This clonotype was counted at least ten times. The chain links TRBV20-1 to TRBJ2-3; 12 bases are a match to TRBD2. Germline V gene data show CDR1 as DFQATT and CDR2 as SNEGSKA (reference sequence). Trimming took 6 bases from V and 1 from J; bases not matched to a gene: 2. The CDR3 has 14 residues. CDR3 bases: TGCAGTGCCAGGACTAGCGGGGGCACAGATACGCAGTATTTT. Translated: CSARTSGGTDTQYF.